Listed below are T cell receptor beta chains from one sample, sequenced in a study of blood T cell repertoires in COVID-19. The assay was immunoSEQ multiplex PCR, and TCRdb's table has in-frame clones only and misses some. The sample holds about 43,000 clones; roughly 80% are singletons and the top ten take around a quarter. The specimen sequenced was peripheral blood. The receptors come from a woman aged 55-70 years with acute or convalescent COVID-19. CDR3s include the opening cysteine and the closing phenylalanine or tryptophan. A D gene is named only where the DNA matches it firmly. Size is stated for part of the rows, as once, few or many counts, or as a class when the clone is expanded.

V gene	J gene	clone size	D gene	CDR3 DNA	CDR3 protein
TRBV14	TRBJ2-1	-	-	TGTGCCAGCAGCCCTTCTCCTAGCAATGAGCAGTTCTTC	CASSPSPSNEQFF
TRBV10-3	TRBJ1-1	few	-	TGTGCCATCAAAGTCGACGGGGACACTGAAGCTTTCTTT	CAIKVDGDTEAFF
TRBV5-1	TRBJ1-1	medium-sized	-	TGCGCCAGCAGCCTGAGCCAAAGACACGGGGCTGAAGCTTTCTTT	CASSLSQRHGAEAFF
TRBV10-2	TRBJ2-3	-	TRBD2	TGCGCCAGCAGGAGGACTAGCTCACCCACAGATACGCAGTATTTT	CASRRTSSPTDTQYF
TRBV27	TRBJ2-1	-	-	TGTGCCAGCAGTTTCTCTGGGCCCTACAATGAGCAGTTCTTC	CASSFSGPYNEQFF
TRBV20-1	TRBJ2-7	-	TRBD1	TGCAGTGCCGCGACAGGGACCGAGCAGTACTTC	CSAATGTEQYF
TRBV9	TRBJ2-1	-	-	TGTGCCAGCAGCGTAGGAGGGTCCGGGCTAAATGAGCAGTTCTTC	CASSVGGSGLNEQFF
TRBV6-6	TRBJ1-1	-	-	TGTGCCAGCAGACGCGACGGGTCTGAAGCTTTCTTT	CASRRDGSEAFF
TRBV19	TRBJ1-5	-	TRBD1	TGTGCCAGTAGTACGACAGGGGGAAATCAGCCCCAGCATTTT	CASSTTGGNQPQHF
TRBV10-3	TRBJ2-6	-	-	TGTGCCATCAGTGATCACGGGGTGGTGGGGGCCAACGTCCTGACTTTC	CAISDHGVVGANVLTF
TRBV7-9	TRBJ1-1	-	-	TGTGCCAGCAGCTTACAGGGGTTACGGTACACTGAAGCTTTCTTT	CASSLQGLRYTEAFF
TRBV7-9	TRBJ2-7	once	-	TGTGCCAGCAGCTCCTCGTACACGGGAGAGAACGAGCAGTACTTC	CASSSSYTGENEQYF
TRBV18	TRBJ1-4	-	-	TGTGCCAGCTCACAAGGGGCGGCTAATGAAAAACTGTTTTTT	CASSQGAANEKLFF
TRBV5-4	TRBJ2-1	-	-	TGTGCCAGCAGCTTGGGGCAGGGGGGATTCAATGAGCAGTTCTTC	CASSLGQGGFNEQFF
TRBV27	TRBJ1-1	-	-	TGTGCCAGCAGTTTATCGGGGGGGACGAACACTGAAGCTTTCTTT	CASSLSGGTNTEAFF
TRBV5-1	TRBJ1-1	-	TRBD1	TGCGCCAGCAGACGGACAGGGGGGGCTGAAGCTTTCTTT	CASRRTGGAEAFF
TRBV5-6	TRBJ1-3	few	TRBD1	TGTGCCAGCAGCTACGGGACAGGGGGCAGTGGAAACACCATATATTTT	CASSYGTGGSGNTIYF
TRBV5-4	TRBJ2-1	-	-	TGTGCCAGCAGCCCAGGGCATGAGCAGTTCTTC	CASSPGHEQFF
TRBV7-2	TRBJ2-1	-	-	TGTGCCAGCAGCTTAGTTTCCGGGTGGGATGAGCAGTTCTTC	CASSLVSGWDEQFF
TRBV19	TRBJ1-1	-	-	TGTGCCAGTAGTTTTCTCGACAGCTTGAACACTGAAGCTTTCTTT	CASSFLDSLNTEAFF
TRBV19	TRBJ1-4	-	-	TGTGCCAGTAGTATAGGGACACAGAATGAAAAACTGTTTTTT	CASSIGTQNEKLFF
TRBV9	TRBJ2-1	-	TRBD2	TGTGCCAGCAGCGCCCCCACTAGCGGGGACTCCTACAATGAGCAGTTCTTC	CASSAPTSGDSYNEQFF
TRBV7-9	TRBJ2-1	-	-	TGTGCCAGCAGCTTAGTCCCAGGGGCTAATGAGCAGTTCTTC	CASSLVPGANEQFF
TRBV5-1	TRBJ2-7	-	-	TGCGCCAGCAGCTTGGGACAGTACTACGAGCAGTACTTC	CASSLGQYYEQYF
TRBV7-9	TRBJ2-1	-	TRBD1	TGTGCCAGCAGCCCAGGGACAGGGGGCGCATACAATGAGCAGTTCTTC	CASSPGTGGAYNEQFF
TRBV2	TRBJ2-7	-	TRBD2	TGTGCCACCGAACCCACAGCGGGGGGGACTTACGAGCAGTACTTC	CATEPTAGGTYEQYF
TRBV11-2	TRBJ2-7	-	TRBD2	TGTGCCAGCAGCTCACCATCGGGGGGTAACTCCTACGAGCAGTACTTC	CASSSPSGGNSYEQYF
TRBV18	TRBJ1-1	few	-	TGTGCCAGCTCACCCGGGTCGCCGAACACTGAAGCTTTCTTT	CASSPGSPNTEAFF
TRBV6-2/TRBV6-3	TRBJ1-5	once	-	TGTGCCAGCAGTTACACTTTTCAGCCCCAGCATTTT	CASSYTFQPQHF
TRBV30	TRBJ2-1	-	-	TGTGCCTGGAGTGCCGGAGAGGGGGGGAGCTCCTACAATGAGCAGTTCTTC	CAWSAGEGGSSYNEQFF
TRBV6-5	TRBJ1-5	-	TRBD1	TGTGCCAGCAGTCTCGGACAGGGGATGAGTCAGCCCCAGCATTTT	CASSLGQGMSQPQHF
TRBV9	TRBJ1-6	-	-	TGTGCCAGCAGCGAGGGGTCGCCAGGGGTCTCACCCCTCCACTTT	CASSEGSPGVSPLHF
TRBV4-1	TRBJ2-7	medium-sized	-	TGCGCCAGCAGGCCCGAATTGACAGCGACACTCCACGAGCAGTACTTC	CASRPELTATLHEQYF
TRBV27	TRBJ2-7	-	TRBD2	TGTGCCAGCAGTCAAACTAGCGGGGGGTTCGGTGAGCAGTACTTC	CASSQTSGGFGEQYF
TRBV7-2	TRBJ1-5	-	-	TGTGCCAGCAGCTCCCAGAACCATCAGCCCCAGCATTTT	CASSSQNHQPQHF
TRBV10-3	TRBJ2-2	-	-	TGTGCCATCAGTGATACAACGAACACCGGGGAGCTGTTTTTT	CAISDTTNTGELFF